The entry below describes one TCR beta chain. The data were obtained in a study of STAT5B mutations in CD4+ large granular lymphocyte leukemia. CDR1 and CDR2 (germline): SQVTM, ANQGSEA. The CDR3 contains 18 residues. V lost 6 bases to trimming and J lost 0 bases; unmatched junction nucleotides: 12. Clones were sequenced by immunoSEQ multiplex PCR, and TCRdb holds only the in-frame ones, with some missing. This table holds tens of thousands of clones, approximately 72% found once. The chain joins TRBV29-1 to TRBJ2-3; 13 bases agree with TRBD2. The receptor comes from a human donor in good health. Sequencing was done on a sample of CD4+ T cells from blood buffy coats. The CDR3, as DNA: TGCAGCGTCCGACTAGCGGGAGGTCTTGGGGGAAGCACAGATACGCAGTATTTT. Its translation is CSVRLAGGLGGSTDTQYF.